The clone carrying this TCR beta chain occurred many times. Its antigen is not identified. Authors' methods: Samples held a median of roughly 100,000 TCRs, range about 23,224–750,000. TCRdb re-called the RACE reads with MiXCR, one entry per CDR3 protein. It is TCRdb's table, rather than the study itself, that gives the V and J calls and clone size. The data show over 300,000 distinct CDR3 sequences, with 5.1% seen just once and roughly 2.6% held by the top ten. This entry is derived from a study of human T cells and chemical hapten exposure. For the study at large: TCR yield per sample varied, mainly due to pooled library volumes.

Notes on the study in general: The number of TCRs over 1 in 1000 frequency stayed unchanged after DPC.

The ends were cut back, 7 bases at V and 6 bases at J, with 9 bases in the middle. Germline V lookup: CDR1 SQVTM, CDR2 ANQGSEA. CDR3 size: 10 residues. Time point of the sample: pre-sensitization, week 0. Treatment noted: therapeutic diphenylcyclopropenone sensitization with weekly scalp DPC. Participating donors were patients with alopecia, aged 18 to 70 years, considered appropriate candidates for DPC. The source material was whole blood, sampled in connection with sensitization to the hapten diphenylcyclopropenone (DPC). This TCR derives from a woman between 45 and 60 years old with alopecia areata. Some clones in this sample may be carry-over from other donors' samples. The chain links TRBV29-1 to TRBJ1-1; a possible D gene is TRBD1 (5 bases). CDR3 amino acids: CSAAGAEAFF. DNA of the CDR3: TGCAGCGCTGCGGGGGCTGAAGCTTTCTTT.